In this sample, the clone carrying this TCR beta chain turned up a few times. The antigen is undetermined. The record originates from a study of beta chain features in type 1 diabetes. Study information: Across the samples, approximately 98,000,000 sorted cells were examined in total.

All of the isolated RNA was reverse transcribed, so expressed TCRB transcripts were sequenced. This table comes from immunoSEQ multiplex PCR, and its TCRdb copy is limited to in-frame clones, with some not included. Of about 140,000 clones listed, 9% to 10% were seen once; the top ten hold about 0.6%. General observations from the study: When Type 1 diabetes patients were examined, their TCRB CDR3s proved moderately but significantly shorter in all four CD4+ subsets. In comparison with healthy donors, patients had naive, central memory and Treg TCRB repertoires that appeared more similar.

The CDR3 extends over 12 amino acids. The V segment lost 7 bases and the J segment 6 bases; nucleotides outside the gene matches: 7. Germline V lookup: CDR1 SQVTM, CDR2 ANQGSEA. Material: central memory CD4+ T cells from blood. The receptor was isolated from a woman aged 40 to 50 in good health. This chain uses TRBV29-1 with TRBJ2-7; 9 nucleotides agree with TRBD1. CDR3 in DNA: TGCAGCGGGGGACAGGGAACGTCCGAGCAGTACTTC. Translation gives CSGGQGTSEQYF.